This entry lists 27 T cell receptor beta chains sequenced from one sample in a study of blood T cell repertoires in COVID-19. Using immunoSEQ multiplex PCR, the repertoire was profiled, and TCRdb retains in-frame clones only, with some absent. The repertoire consists of 130,000 to 150,000 clones, with approximately 87% occurring once and the leading ten covering about 11%. Sequenced: PBMCs or T cells enriched from blood (not recorded which). These receptor sequences come from a man between 60 and 75 years old who had recovered from COVID-19.

This chain links TRBV28 with TRBJ1-1; 8 bases agree with TRBD1. Germline CDR1 is MDHEN and CDR2 is SYDVKM. The V segment lost 6 bases and the J segment 1 base; nucleotides outside the gene matches: 7. This CDR3 is 15 amino acids long. The CDR3, as DNA: TGTGCCAGCAGGGCACAGGGGGATAAGAACACTGAAGCTTTCTTT. As protein: CASRAQGDKNTEAFF.

The rearrangement joins TRBV3-1 (or the pseudogene TRBV3-2) to TRBJ1-2; D call uncertain. There are 17 residues in the CDR3. V was shortened by 3 bases and J by 2 bases, with 19 bases between the two germline ends. The germline V gene has CDR1 LGHDT and CDR2 YNNKEL (reference sequence). The CDR3 DNA reads TGTGCCAGCAGCCAGTCATCAAGACCGCTACTAAACTATGGCTACACCTTC. Translating gives CASSQSSRPLLNYGYTF.

The chain couples TRBV5-1 to TRBJ1-2, with D perhaps TRBD1 (6 bases). The CDR3 totals 15 residues. V lost 2 bases to trimming and J lost 1 base, with 12 bases between them. Looked up from germline, CDR1 is SGHRS and CDR2 is YFSETQ. CDR3 sequence reads: CASSLQGGLNYGYTF. The DNA for the CDR3 is TGCGCCAGCAGCTTACAGGGCGGACTTAACTATGGCTACACCTTC.

The chain couples TRBV2 to TRBJ2-1, with TRBD2 identical over 10 bases. Germline CDR1 SNHLY, CDR2 FYNNEI. The CDR3 has 15 residues. J was trimmed by 8 bases and V by 3 bases; bases with no gene match: 7. This chain's CDR3 is CASSDEGLASDEQFF. CDR3 nucleotide sequence: TGTGCCAGCAGTGATGAGGGACTAGCGTCCGATGAGCAGTTCTTC.

V and J are TRBV29-1 and TRBJ2-5; no firm D call. Trimming took 7 bases from V and 2 from J, leaving 11 bases between them. CDR1 is SQVTM and CDR2 is ANQGSEA in the germline V gene. CDR3 length: 12 amino acids. The CDR3 nucleotides read TGCAGCGCTGAGGTGGCTCAAGAGACCCAGTACTTC. Its protein is CSAEVAQETQYF.

The rearrangement joins TRBV7-9 to TRBJ1-3; 7 bases match TRBD1. CDR3 length: 18 amino acids. The germline V gene has CDR1 SEHNR and CDR2 FQNEAQ (reference sequence). The J segment lost 0 bases and the V segment lost 0 bases, leaving 8 bases of the junction unmatched. The CDR3: CASSLARTGSPSGNTIYF. The CDR3 coding sequence is TGTGCCAGCAGCTTAGCGAGGACAGGATCACCCTCTGGAAACACCATATATTTT.

V is TRBV5-1 and J is TRBJ2-2; unclear D gene. Trimming removed 3 bases at V and 2 bases at J, with 11 bases between. Germline V gene lookup returns CDR1 SGHRS and CDR2 YFSETQ. This CDR3 is built from 15 residues. CDR3 sequence (DNA): TGCGCCAGCAGCTCCCAGATACAAAACACCGGGGAGCTGTTTTTT. This translates into CASSSQIQNTGELFF.

V is TRBV9 and J is TRBJ1-6; 7 nucleotides align to TRBD1. Germline CDR1 is SGDLS and CDR2 is YYNGEE. The junction had 5 bases not matched to a gene; V was cut back by 4 bases and J by 7 bases. This CDR3 spans 14 amino acids. This chain's CDR3 is CASSSTGDNSPLHF. The CDR3 DNA reads TGTGCCAGCAGCTCAACAGGGGACAATTCACCCCTCCACTTT.

The chain combines TRBV6-5 with TRBJ2-2, with 8 bases identical to TRBD1. CDR3 length: 14 residues. Germline assignment: CDR1 MNHEY and CDR2 SVGAGI. V shed 4 bases and J 5 bases; nucleotides not matched to a gene: 3. The CDR3 nucleotides read TGTGCCAGCAGTTCCGGACAGGGAACCGGGGAGCTGTTTTTT. Translated: CASSSGQGTGELFF.

V is TRBV5-1 and J is TRBJ2-1, with D possibly TRBD2 on 5 matching bases. Deletions cut 2 bases from V and 3 bases from J, with 15 bases between. CDR3 length: 16 amino acids. Germline V gives CDR1 SGHRS, CDR2 YFSETQ. For the CDR3, the DNA is TGCGCCAGCAGCTTCACGGCGGGCCGCCGCTACAATGAGCAGTTCTTC. Translated: CASSFTAGRRYNEQFF.

This sequence joins TRBV28 and TRBJ1-2, with 8 bases fitting TRBD1. This CDR3 region has 13 residues. Trimming at V came to 3 bases and at J to 8 bases, leaving 5 bases not matched to a gene. The germline V gene has CDR1 MDHEN and CDR2 SYDVKM. The CDR3 DNA is TGTGCCAGCAGTTTCCAGGGGGCGTGGGGCTACACCTTC. It specifies CASSFQGAWGYTF.

The V and J genes are TRBV27 and TRBJ1-1; a possible D gene is TRBD1 (5 bases). Germline V gene data show CDR1 as MNHEY and CDR2 as SMNVEV (reference sequence). The V gene lost 11 bases and the J gene lost 2 bases, with 15 bases spanning the gap. The CDR3 sequence is 13 residues long. Here the CDR3 DNA reads TGTGCCGCCCCCAGGGCCCTCAACACTGAAGCTTTCTTT. Translating it yields CAAPRALNTEAFF.

J is TRBJ1-1 and V is TRBV6-5; 7 positions match TRBD1. Trimming cost V 0 bases and J 5 bases; bases outside gene matches: 3. CDR3 size: 14 residues. Germline V gene sequence: CDR1 MNHEY, CDR2 SVGAGI. CDR3: CASSYSGGRTEAFF. The CDR3 bases are TGTGCCAGCAGTTACTCAGGGGGCAGAACTGAAGCTTTCTTT.

This chain links TRBV30 with TRBJ1-4, with a weak D call TRBD1 (5 bases). This CDR3 is 13 amino acids long. CDR1 is GTSNPN, CDR2 SVGIG, per germline (reference sequence). V lost 8 bases, J lost 7 bases, and 17 bases lay in between. The CDR3 DNA is TGTGCCCTGTACTTTCGGGGGAGTGAAAAACTGTTTTTT. Its protein product is CALYFRGSEKLFF.

The chain carries TRBV27 and TRBJ2-7; 16 positions match TRBD2. The CDR3 extends over 16 amino acids. Per the germline V gene, CDR1 is MNHEY and CDR2 is SMNVEV (reference sequence). The J segment lost 7 bases and the V segment lost 5 bases, leaving 8 bases of the junction unmatched. The CDR3 sequence is CASSRTGLAGGIEQYF. CDR3 DNA: TGTGCCAGCAGTCGAACGGGACTAGCGGGAGGGATTGAGCAGTACTTC.

The genes are TRBV11-2 and TRBJ1-4, with D hard to call. CDR1 is SGHAT and CDR2 is FQNNGV in the germline V gene. The ends were cut back, 1 base at V and 8 bases at J, with 17 bases in the middle. The CDR3 sequence is 16 residues long. CDR3 in DNA: TGTGCCAGCAGCTTAGGCCTGGGCCCCCGCGGGGAAAAACTGTTTTTT. It codes for CASSLGLGPRGEKLFF.

J is TRBJ2-1 and V is TRBV20-1; 7 nucleotides match TRBD1. Germline CDR1 is DFQATT and CDR2 is SNEGSKA (reference sequence). CDR3 length: 11 amino acids. V shed 6 bases, J shed 12 bases, and the junction held 8 bases outside the gene matches. The CDR3 nucleotides read TGCAGTGCAAAACAGGGGATGGGGCAGTTCTTC. This sequence encodes CSAKQGMGQFF.

CDR3 amino acids: CASRVGGNTIYF. Here the CDR3 DNA reads TGTGCCAGCCGAGTCGGTGGAAACACCATATATTTT. The V and J genes are TRBV6-5 and TRBJ1-3; D ambiguous. Deletions cut 8 bases from V and 3 bases from J, with 8 bases between. The germline gives CDR1 MNHEY, CDR2 SVGAGI. This CDR3 contains 12 residues.

The J gene is TRBJ2-7, the V gene TRBV14, with a tentative D call TRBD1 (5 bases). This CDR3 region has 16 residues. Germline CDR1 SGHDN, CDR2 FVKESK. V was clipped by 5 bases and J by 2 bases, with 19 bases between them. The CDR3 DNA sequence: TGTGCCAGCAGCTCCCAAGTCGGACAAGGGGCCTACGAGCAGTACTTC. Encoded protein: CASSSQVGQGAYEQYF.

A few counts support this clone. The J gene is TRBJ1-5, the V gene TRBV5-1, with D uncertain. The CDR3 covers 15 residues. The V end was cut by 0 bases, the J end by 4 bases, with 11 bases between. CDR1 SGHRS and CDR2 YFSETQ come from the germline V gene. The CDR3 DNA is TGCGCCAGCAGCTTGGCCGGAGGGATGAATCAGCCCCAGCATTTT. Its translation is CASSLAGGMNQPQHF.

This clone has a handful of counts. The J gene is TRBJ2-7, the V gene TRBV6-5, with a weak D call TRBD2 (7 bases). The CDR3 is 15 amino acids. V was clipped by 4 bases and J by 2 bases, with 15 bases between them. The germline CDR1 and CDR2 sequences are MNHEY and SVGAGI. The CDR3 reads CASSSPRRGPYEQYF. CDR3 bases: TGTGCCAGCAGTTCCCCCCGGCGGGGGCCCTACGAGCAGTACTTC.

This clone was seen a handful of times. Additional DNA sequences in this sample encode the identical CDR3. The V call is TRBV2, the J call TRBJ2-1, with 11 bases identical to TRBD2. The V and J ends lost 3 bases and 9 bases, in that order; junction bases with no gene match: 7. CDR1 is SNHLY, CDR2 FYNNEI, per germline. This CDR3 contains 15 residues. In DNA form, the CDR3 reads TGTGCCAGCAGTGACCTAGCGGGAGGTCCTTCTGAGCAGTTCTTC. Residues: CASSDLAGGPSEQFF.

The V and J genes are TRBV6-5 and TRBJ2-1, with TRBD2 as a possible D gene (5 bases). The V gene lost 0 bases and the J gene lost 3 bases, with 12 bases spanning the gap. Germline V gene lookup returns CDR1 MNHEY and CDR2 SVGAGI. The CDR3 sequence is 16 residues long. The CDR3 bases are TGTGCCAGCAGTTACTCGGGCGCCGCGGGCTACAATGAGCAGTTCTTC. It encodes CASSYSGAAGYNEQFF.

This chain joins TRBV28 and TRBJ2-1, with a weak D call TRBD1 (5 bases). The V and J ends lost 4 bases and 0 bases respectively, with 28 bases between them. The V gene's germline CDR1 is MDHEN and CDR2 SYDVKM. The CDR3 length is 21 residues. The chain's CDR3 is CASSSSFMRQGRKSSYNEQFF. The DNA for the CDR3 is TGTGCCAGCAGTTCCTCCTTTATGAGGCAGGGCAGGAAAAGCTCCTACAATGAGCAGTTCTTC.

This chain joins TRBV19 and TRBJ1-1; 7 nucleotides match TRBD1. V shed 3 bases and J 4 bases; nucleotides not matched to a gene: 5. The CDR3 is 14 amino acids. From germline, CDR1 is LNHDA and CDR2 SQIVND (reference sequence). CDR3 sequence: CASSIKGAITEAFF. DNA of the CDR3: TGTGCCAGTAGTATCAAGGGGGCCATCACTGAAGCTTTCTTT.

Only one count was recorded for this clone. This chain uses TRBV6-5 with TRBJ2-1; a possible D gene is TRBD2 (5 bases). V lost 6 bases, J lost 7 bases, and 19 bases lay in between. Germline-derived CDR1 and CDR2 are MNHEY and SVGAGI. The CDR3 consists of 15 residues. DNA for the CDR3: TGTGCCAGCAGGGGGTATTTCGAGGGTCGGAATGAGCAGTTCTTC. Its protein product is CASRGYFEGRNEQFF.

CDR3 sequence: CASSSGTSGTYEQYF. The DNA of the CDR3 is TGCGCCAGCAGCTCAGGGACTAGCGGAACCTACGAGCAGTACTTC. The chain joins TRBV5-1 to TRBJ2-7; 11 bases are shared with TRBD2. Trimming took 3 bases from V and 2 from J; bases not matched to a gene: 4. This CDR3 contains 15 residues. CDR1 and CDR2 (germline): SGHRS, YFSETQ.